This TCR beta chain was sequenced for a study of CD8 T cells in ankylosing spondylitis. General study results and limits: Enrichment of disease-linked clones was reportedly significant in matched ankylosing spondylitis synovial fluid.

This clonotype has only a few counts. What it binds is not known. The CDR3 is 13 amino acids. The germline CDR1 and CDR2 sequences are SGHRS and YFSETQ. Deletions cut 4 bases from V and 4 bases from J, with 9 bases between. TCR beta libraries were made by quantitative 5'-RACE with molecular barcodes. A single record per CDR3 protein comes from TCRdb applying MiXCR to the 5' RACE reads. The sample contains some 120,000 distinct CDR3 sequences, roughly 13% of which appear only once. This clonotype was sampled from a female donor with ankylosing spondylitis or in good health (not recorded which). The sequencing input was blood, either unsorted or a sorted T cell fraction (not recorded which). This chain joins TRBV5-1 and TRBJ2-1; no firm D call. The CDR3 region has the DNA TGCGCCAGCAGCCCACTAAATTACAATGAGCAGTTCTTC. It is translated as CASSPLNYNEQFF.